This T cell receptor (beta chain) was identified during a study of blood T cells in healthy people across ages. This CDR3 has 14 amino acids. Trimming cost V 6 bases and J 3 bases; bases outside gene matches: 7. General study results and limits: Changes seen in expanded clonotypes were possibly confounded by donor CMV status left unknown.

This clonotype has more than one count but fewer than ten. Its specificity is unknown. Each individual donor underwent a draw of about 9.9 milliliters of peripheral blood. They isolated at least 6 million PBMCs from each sample. Using a J-beta primer mix together with a sample-barcoded 5' primer, a second PCR was run for roughly 7 to 12 cycles. TCRdb analysed the 5' RACE reads with MiXCR anew, one entry per CDR3 protein. The repertoire consists of under 1,100,000 distinct CDR3 sequences, with 25% occurring once and the leading ten covering about 0.69%. Another study also made use of these data, one on T cells of mothers and their children. That paper notes: The TCR beta CDR3 read count exceeded 10 million for each mother and was about 2.8 million for each child.

The chain is built from TRBV12-3 or TRBV12-4 and TRBJ2-7; 8 bases agree with TRBD2. The sequence was obtained from a girl aged 2 to 9 in good health. Sample: blood. The CDR3 sequence: CASSNSGGDYEQYF. The DNA for the CDR3 is TGTGCCAGCAGCAACTCCGGGGGGGACTACGAGCAGTACTTC.